This TCR beta chain was profiled in a study of T cell repertoires in cytomegalovirus infection. About the study: TCR beta signatures that were public indicated CMV infection and matching HLA type.

As concerns this clonotype: What it binds is not known.

One entry per CDR3 protein, called by TCRdb with MiXCR from the reads. The sample holds around 770,000 distinct CDR3 sequences, almost 30% seen once. Per germline, CDR1 SQVTM and CDR2 ANQGSEA. The length of the CDR3 is 14 residues. With 6 bases removed from V and 4 bases from J, the gap between germline ends came to 18 bases. Material: cultured CD8+ T cells from PBMCs, obtained from culture after CMV antigen stimulation. The chain joins TRBV29-1 to TRBJ1-2, with a possible D match to TRBD1 (6 bases). This receptor was identified in a human donor in good health (CMV status not recorded). Some clones in this sample may be carry-over from other donors' samples. The CDR3 coding sequence is TGCAGCGTGGGCGGCAGGGGACACTTCTATGGCTACACCTTC. Its translation is CSVGGRGHFYGYTF.